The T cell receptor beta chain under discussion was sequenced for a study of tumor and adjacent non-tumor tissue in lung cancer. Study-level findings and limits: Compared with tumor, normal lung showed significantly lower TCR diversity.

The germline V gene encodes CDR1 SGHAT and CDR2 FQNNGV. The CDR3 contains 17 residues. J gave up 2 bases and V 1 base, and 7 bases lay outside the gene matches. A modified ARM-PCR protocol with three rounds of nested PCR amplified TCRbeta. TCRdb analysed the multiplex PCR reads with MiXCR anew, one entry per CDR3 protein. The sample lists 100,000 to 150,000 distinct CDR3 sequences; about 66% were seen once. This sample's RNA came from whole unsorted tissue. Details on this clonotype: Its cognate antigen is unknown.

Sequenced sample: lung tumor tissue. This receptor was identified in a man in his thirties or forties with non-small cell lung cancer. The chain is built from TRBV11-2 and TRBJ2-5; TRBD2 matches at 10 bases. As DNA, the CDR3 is TGTGCCAGCAGCTTAGTCTGGCTAGCGGGGGTACAAGAGACCCAGTACTTC. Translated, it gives CASSLVWLAGVQETQYF.